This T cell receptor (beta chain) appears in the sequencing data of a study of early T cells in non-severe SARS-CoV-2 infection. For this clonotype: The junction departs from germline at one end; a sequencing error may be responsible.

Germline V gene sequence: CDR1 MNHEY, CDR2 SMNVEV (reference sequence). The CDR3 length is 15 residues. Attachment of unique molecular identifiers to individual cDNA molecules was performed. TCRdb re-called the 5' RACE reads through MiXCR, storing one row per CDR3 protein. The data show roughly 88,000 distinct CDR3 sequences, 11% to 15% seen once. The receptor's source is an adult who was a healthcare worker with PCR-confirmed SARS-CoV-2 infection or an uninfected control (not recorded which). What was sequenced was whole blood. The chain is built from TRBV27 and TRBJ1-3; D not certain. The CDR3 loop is CANSGSRPLGNTIYF. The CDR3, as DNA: TGTGCCAACAGTGGAAGTAGGCCCCTCGGAAACACCATATATTTT.